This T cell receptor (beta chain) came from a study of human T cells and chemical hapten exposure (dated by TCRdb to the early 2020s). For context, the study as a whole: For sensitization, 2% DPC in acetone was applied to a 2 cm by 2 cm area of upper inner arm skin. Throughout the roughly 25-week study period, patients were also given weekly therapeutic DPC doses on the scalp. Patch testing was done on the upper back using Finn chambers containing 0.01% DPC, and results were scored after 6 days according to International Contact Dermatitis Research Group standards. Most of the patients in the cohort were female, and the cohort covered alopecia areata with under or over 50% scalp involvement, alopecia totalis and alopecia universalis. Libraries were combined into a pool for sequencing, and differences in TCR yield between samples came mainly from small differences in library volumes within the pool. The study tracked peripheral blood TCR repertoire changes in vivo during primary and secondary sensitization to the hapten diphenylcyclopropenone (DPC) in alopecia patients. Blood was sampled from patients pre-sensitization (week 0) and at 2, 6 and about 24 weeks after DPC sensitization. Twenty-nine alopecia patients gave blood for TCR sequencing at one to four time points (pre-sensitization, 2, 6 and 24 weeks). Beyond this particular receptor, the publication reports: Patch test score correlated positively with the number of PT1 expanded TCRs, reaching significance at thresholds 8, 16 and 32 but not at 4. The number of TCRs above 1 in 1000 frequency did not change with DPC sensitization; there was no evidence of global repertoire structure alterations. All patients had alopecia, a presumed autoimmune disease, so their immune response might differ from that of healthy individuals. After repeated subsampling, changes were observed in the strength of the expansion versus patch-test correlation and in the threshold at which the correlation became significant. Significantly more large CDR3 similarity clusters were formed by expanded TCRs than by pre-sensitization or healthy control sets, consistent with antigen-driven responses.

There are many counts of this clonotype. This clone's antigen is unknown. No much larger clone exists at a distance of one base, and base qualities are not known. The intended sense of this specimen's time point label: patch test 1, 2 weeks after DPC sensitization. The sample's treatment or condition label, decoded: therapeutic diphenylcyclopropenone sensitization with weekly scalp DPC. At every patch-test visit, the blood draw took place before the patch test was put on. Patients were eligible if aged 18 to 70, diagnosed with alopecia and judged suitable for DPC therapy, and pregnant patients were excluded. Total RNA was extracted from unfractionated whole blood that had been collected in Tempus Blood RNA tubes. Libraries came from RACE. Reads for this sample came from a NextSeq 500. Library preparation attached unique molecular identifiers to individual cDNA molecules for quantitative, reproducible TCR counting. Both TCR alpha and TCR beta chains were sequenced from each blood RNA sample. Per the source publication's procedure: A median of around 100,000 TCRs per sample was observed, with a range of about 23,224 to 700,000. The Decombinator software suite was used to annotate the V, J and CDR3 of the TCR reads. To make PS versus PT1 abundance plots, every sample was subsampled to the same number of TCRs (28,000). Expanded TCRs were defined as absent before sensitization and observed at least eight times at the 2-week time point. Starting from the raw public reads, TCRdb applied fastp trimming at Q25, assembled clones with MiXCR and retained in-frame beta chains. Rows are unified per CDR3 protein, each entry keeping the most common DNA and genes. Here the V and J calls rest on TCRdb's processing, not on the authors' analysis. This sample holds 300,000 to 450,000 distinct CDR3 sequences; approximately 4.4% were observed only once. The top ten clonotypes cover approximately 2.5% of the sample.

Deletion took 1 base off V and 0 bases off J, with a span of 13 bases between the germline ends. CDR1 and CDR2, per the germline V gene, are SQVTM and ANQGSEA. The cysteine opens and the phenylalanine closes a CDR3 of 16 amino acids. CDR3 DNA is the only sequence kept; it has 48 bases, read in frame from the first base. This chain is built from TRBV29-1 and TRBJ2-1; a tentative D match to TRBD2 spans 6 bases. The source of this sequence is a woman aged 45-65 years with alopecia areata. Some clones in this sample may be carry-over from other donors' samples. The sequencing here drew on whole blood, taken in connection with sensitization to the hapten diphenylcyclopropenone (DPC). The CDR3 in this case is CSVEAGDRSSYNEQFF. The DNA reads TGCAGCGTTGAAGCGGGAGATAGGAGCTCCTACAATGAGCAGTTCTTC.